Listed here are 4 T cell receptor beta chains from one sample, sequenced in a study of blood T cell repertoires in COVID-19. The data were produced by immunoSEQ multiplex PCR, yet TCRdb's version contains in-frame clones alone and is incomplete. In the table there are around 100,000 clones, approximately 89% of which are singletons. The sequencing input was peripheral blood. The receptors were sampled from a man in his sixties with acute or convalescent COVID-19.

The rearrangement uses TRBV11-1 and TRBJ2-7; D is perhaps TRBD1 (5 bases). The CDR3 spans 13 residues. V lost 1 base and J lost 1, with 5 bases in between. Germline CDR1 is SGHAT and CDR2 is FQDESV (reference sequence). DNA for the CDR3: TGTGCCAGCAGCTTAGACAGGTCCTACGAGCAGTACTTC. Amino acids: CASSLDRSYEQYF.

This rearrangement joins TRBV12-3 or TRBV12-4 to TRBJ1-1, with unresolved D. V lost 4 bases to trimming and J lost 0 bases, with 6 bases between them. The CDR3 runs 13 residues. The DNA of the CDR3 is TGTGCCAGCAGTTGGACTATGAACACTGAAGCTTTCTTT. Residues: CASSWTMNTEAFF.

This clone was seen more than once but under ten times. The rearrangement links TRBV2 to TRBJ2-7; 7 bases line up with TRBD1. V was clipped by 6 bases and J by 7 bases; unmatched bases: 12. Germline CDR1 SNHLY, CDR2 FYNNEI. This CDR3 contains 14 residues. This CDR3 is CASRRGQGVWEQYV. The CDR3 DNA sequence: TGTGCCAGCAGGAGGGGGCAGGGTGTCTGGGAGCAGTACGTC.

As DNA, the CDR3 is TGTGCCAGCAGTACCGTGAGGGCGAACACTGAAGCTTTCTTT. Translated: CASSTVRANTEAFF. The chain links TRBV2 to TRBJ1-1, with D unresolved. This CDR3 comprises 14 residues. The ends were cut back, 5 bases at V and 1 base at J, with 11 bases in the middle. From germline, CDR1 is SNHLY and CDR2 FYNNEI.